The next 12 T cell receptor beta chains were all read from a single sample in a study of T-cell memory formation after mild COVID-19. Each CDR3 protein is one row after TCRdb ran MiXCR on the 5' RACE reads. The repertoire includes 450,000 to 700,000 distinct CDR3 sequences, about 20% of them detected once, and around 12% sits in the top ten. Sequenced material: PBMCs or a T cell subset sorted from them (not recorded which). The receptors come from an adult woman who had mild COVID-19 (a few samples of this study predate the infection). Cell type and time point are not known.

This clonotype was recorded a few times. V and J are TRBV29-1 and TRBJ1-2; the D is unclear. The CDR3 totals 13 residues. Trimming left V 5 bases short and J 2 bases short, with 12 bases between. The V gene's germline CDR1 is SQVTM and CDR2 ANQGSEA. The CDR3 DNA sequence: TGCAGCGTTTATTCCGGGAGAAACTATGGCTACACCTTC. This codes for CSVYSGRNYGYTF.

In its sample, this clonotype was seen many times. The chain carries TRBV5-1 and TRBJ2-3; D is uncertain. CDR1 and CDR2 from the germline V gene are SGHRS and YFSETQ. This CDR3 comprises 16 residues. V was clipped by 1 base and J by 0 bases, with 12 bases between them. CDR3 in amino acids: CASSLMAITSTDTQYF. The DNA of the CDR3 is TGCGCCAGCAGCTTGATGGCAATTACTAGCACAGATACGCAGTATTTT.

The sample holds a few counts of this clonotype. The CDR3 region is CASSPRGASGIKVVQETQYF. The CDR3, as DNA: TGTGCCAGCTCACCACGGGGGGCTAGCGGGATTAAAGTTGTCCAAGAGACCCAGTACTTC. J is TRBJ2-5 and V is TRBV18; 9 positions match TRBD2. CDR1 is KGHSH, CDR2 LQKENI, per germline. This CDR3 region has 20 residues. The trim removed 1 base at V and 1 base at J, leaving 16 bases unmatched.

This sequence joins TRBV6-5 and TRBJ2-7; D gene ambiguous. V was pared by 0 bases and J by 2 bases, with 11 bases between. The CDR3 totals 15 residues. Germline V lookup: CDR1 MNHEY, CDR2 SVGAGI. The CDR3 DNA reads TGTGCCAGCAGTTACTCGGTTCGTAACCCCTACGAGCAGTACTTC. As protein: CASSYSVRNPYEQYF.

This clonotype was detected a few times. The chain employs TRBV5-1 and TRBJ2-2; D perhaps matches TRBD1 (6 bases). This CDR3 has 14 residues. Looked up from germline, CDR1 is SGHRS and CDR2 is YFSETQ. V was cut by 0 bases and J by 7 bases, with 10 bases left in between. The CDR3 is CASSLDRVSGELFF. CDR3 nucleotide sequence: TGCGCCAGCAGCTTGGACAGGGTCAGCGGGGAGCTGTTTTTT.

In this sample, this clonotype turned up many times. The chain employs TRBV18 and TRBJ2-2; D gene unclear. Germline CDR1 KGHSH, CDR2 LQKENI. The V end lost 8 bases, the J end lost 5 bases, and 12 bases lay between the germline ends. The CDR3 runs to 13 residues. The CDR3, as DNA: TGTGCCAGCCGCACGCCTGGGACCGGGGAGCTGTTTTTT. The encoded protein is CASRTPGTGELFF.

There are many counts of this clonotype. V gene TRBV6-1 combines with J gene TRBJ2-7; TRBD1 matches 8 bases. After removal of 3 bases from V and 5 bases from J, the junction contained 3 bases not matched to a gene. Germline CDR1 reads MNHNS; CDR2 reads SASEGT. The CDR3 loop spans 13 amino acids. This CDR3 is CASSDRGLHEQYF. CDR3 sequence (DNA): TGTGCCAGCAGTGACAGGGGGCTTCACGAGCAGTACTTC.

This chain uses TRBV7-9 with TRBJ2-2; 14 positions match TRBD2. The germline gives CDR1 SEHNR, CDR2 FQNEAQ (reference sequence). The CDR3 covers 17 residues. V lost 3 bases and J lost 1; bases outside the gene matches: 1. CDR3 region: CASSLGLAGENTGELFF. CDR3 DNA: TGTGCCAGCAGCTTGGGACTAGCGGGGGAGAACACCGGGGAGCTGTTTTTT.

In its sample, this clonotype was seen a few times. The chain couples TRBV3-1 to TRBJ1-5; D is undetermined. Trimming took off 1 base at V and 0 bases at J, with 4 bases between the two ends. CDR3 length equals 14 residues. The germline gives CDR1 LGHDT, CDR2 YNNKEL (reference sequence). CDR3 in DNA: TGTGCCAGCAGCCAAGGCACTAGCAATCAGCCCCAGCATTTT. It is translated as CASSQGTSNQPQHF.

A few counts support this clonotype. This rearrangement joins TRBV28 to TRBJ2-1; the match to TRBD1 covers 11 bases. Trimming took 3 bases from V and 4 from J; bases not matched to a gene: 2. CDR1 MDHEN and CDR2 SYDVKM come from the germline V gene. This CDR3 has 15 amino acids. The CDR3 bases are TGTGCCAGCAGTTTTAGGGACAGGGGGTACAATGAGCAGTTCTTC. It translates to CASSFRDRGYNEQFF. Full variable domain (missing parts from reference TRBV28 and TRBJ2-1): DVKVTQSSRYLVKRTGEKVFLECVQDMDHENMFWYRQDPGLGLRLIYFSYDVKMKEKGDIPEGYSVSREKKERFSLILESASTNQTSMYLCASSFRDRGYNEQFFGPGTRLTVL.

The chain links TRBV2 to TRBJ2-7; D is uncertain. This CDR3 has 14 residues. Germline V gene lookup returns CDR1 SNHLY and CDR2 FYNNEI. Trimming removed 8 bases at V and 3 bases at J, with 17 bases between. DNA for the CDR3: TGTGCCAGCCGATACAGCCAAACCCACTACGAGCAGTACTTC. This sequence encodes CASRYSQTHYEQYF.

V is TRBV27 and J is TRBJ1-1; no reliable D call. Trimming took off 2 bases at V and 1 base at J, with 11 bases between the two ends. This CDR3 spans 15 amino acids. Germline V lookup: CDR1 MNHEY, CDR2 SMNVEV (reference sequence). This chain's CDR3 is CASSLPPSANTEAFF. CDR3 bases: TGTGCCAGCAGTTTACCCCCGAGCGCGAACACTGAAGCTTTCTTT.